Below are 14 T cell receptor beta chains sequenced from a single sample in a study of a mutant IDH1 vaccine in newly diagnosed glioma. The data were produced by immunoSEQ multiplex PCR, yet TCRdb's version contains in-frame clones alone and is incomplete. The sample lists tens of thousands of clones, approximately 81% occurring once. The time point: week 35, safety follow-up. Vaccinated patients received 300 ug of mutant IDH1 20-mer peptide per dose, with topical imiquimod. These receptors' targets are unknown. Sequenced here: PBMCs, sampled from a glioma patient whose treatment included an IDH1 peptide vaccine. These receptors were obtained from a young man with glioma.

The J gene is TRBJ1-2, the V gene TRBV5-6; 7 nucleotides align to TRBD1. The CDR3 runs to 15 residues. Trimming cost V 3 bases and J 2 bases; bases outside gene matches: 7. Germline values: CDR1 SGHDT, CDR2 YYEEEE. The CDR3 region is CASSSGQRANYGYTF. CDR3 DNA: TGTGCCAGCAGCTCGGGACAGCGTGCAAACTATGGCTACACCTTC.

The CDR3 DNA reads TGTGCCAGTAGTACCTACAGTTTGGATACGCAGTATTTT. It encodes CASSTYSLDTQYF. The genes are TRBV19 and TRBJ2-3; D call uncertain. The CDR3 is made up of 13 amino acids. The germline V gene has CDR1 LNHDA and CDR2 SQIVND (reference sequence). The V end lost 4 bases, the J end lost 6 bases, and 11 bases lay between the germline ends.

The chain has TRBV6-6 and TRBJ2-7; 9 bases match TRBD1. The CDR3 extends over 15 amino acids. The V gene end was trimmed by 4 bases and the J gene end by 2 bases; junction bases not matched to a gene: 6. CDR1 is MNHNY and CDR2 is SVGAGI in the germline V gene (reference sequence). The CDR3 here is CASSSPGQGTYEQYF. CDR3 bases: TGTGCCAGCAGTTCACCGGGACAGGGAACCTACGAGCAGTACTTC.

V usage is TRBV19 and J usage is TRBJ2-2; possibly TRBD1 for D (6 bases). CDR1 and CDR2 (germline): LNHDA, SQIVND (reference sequence). This CDR3 region has 17 residues. The ends were cut back, 6 bases at V and 1 base at J, with 18 bases in the middle. CDR3 in DNA: TGTGCCAGTAGCCTCCCCGAAGACAGGAAGAACACCGGGGAGCTGTTTTTT. Amino acid sequence: CASSLPEDRKNTGELFF.

This chain connects TRBV6-5 to TRBJ1-5; 8 nucleotides agree with TRBD1. The V gene's germline CDR1 is MNHEY and CDR2 SVGAGI. This CDR3 comprises 14 residues. The V gene end was trimmed by 6 bases and the J gene end by 2 bases; junction bases not matched to a gene: 3. The CDR3 sequence is CASRNRGGNQPQHF. The CDR3 DNA reads as TGTGCCAGCAGGAACAGGGGGGGCAATCAGCCCCAGCATTTT.

Note on this clone: The sample carries other DNA sequences with the same CDR3. The chain has TRBV5-1 and TRBJ1-4; TRBD1 matches 8 bases. Trimming took 4 bases from V and 4 from J; bases not matched to a gene: 3. From germline, CDR1 is SGHRS and CDR2 YFSETQ. CDR3 length equals 14 residues. CDR3 loop: CASSRTGLNEKLFF. CDR3 nucleotides: TGCGCCAGCAGCCGGACAGGGCTTAATGAAAAACTGTTTTTT.

This clone occurred once. The V and J genes are TRBV5-1 and TRBJ1-4; D gene ambiguous. Germline loops: CDR1 SGHRS, CDR2 YFSETQ. The germline V and J ends were trimmed by 0 bases and 0 bases, with 18 bases remaining between them. The CDR3 contains 19 residues. DNA for the CDR3: TGCGCCAGCAGCTTGGTGGGAGGGATCAATTCTGCAACTAATGAAAAACTGTTTTTT. Its protein is CASSLVGGINSATNEKLFF.

This sequence joins TRBV5-4 and TRBJ2-2; D gene uncertain. The CDR3 totals 15 residues. In germline, CDR1 is SGHNT, CDR2 YYREEE (reference sequence). Trimming left V 0 bases short and J 1 base short, with 7 bases between. The CDR3 DNA reads as TGTGCCAGCAGCTTGGTTTGGGGGAACACCGGGGAGCTGTTTTTT. Protein: CASSLVWGNTGELFF. The whole variable domain, remainder taken from reference TRBV5-4 and TRBJ2-2, is ETGVTQSPTHLIKTRGQQVTLRCSSQSGHNTVSWYQQALGQGPQFIFQYYREEENGRGNFPPRFSGLQFPNYSSELNVNALELDDSALYLCASSLVWGNTGELFFGEGSRLTVL.

V is TRBV6-4 and J is TRBJ1-1; 8 bases map to TRBD1. The CDR3 runs to 13 residues. V gave up 2 bases and J gave up 10 bases; unmatched junction bases: 6. From germline, CDR1 is MRHNA and CDR2 SNTAGT. CDR3 protein: CASSDPGGHRAFF. DNA for the CDR3: TGTGCCAGCAGTGACCCAGGGGGCCATCGAGCTTTCTTT.

As DNA, the CDR3 is TGTGCCAGCAGGCTAACAGGGGCATCCCAAGAGACCCAGTACTTC. Translated, it gives CASRLTGASQETQYF. The chain uses TRBV7-9 and TRBJ2-5; 7 bases map to TRBD1. The trim removed 6 bases at V and 1 base at J, leaving 8 bases unmatched. There are 15 residues in the CDR3. The germline V gene encodes CDR1 SEHNR and CDR2 FQNEAQ (reference sequence). Complete variable domain (other parts from reference TRBV7-9 and TRBJ2-5): DTGVSQNPRHKITKRGQNVTFRCDPISEHNRLYWYRQTLGQGPEFLTYFQNEAQLEKSRLLSDRFSAERPKGSFSTLEIQRTEQGDSAMYLCASRLTGASQETQYFGPGTRLLVL.

This clone was seen more than once but under ten times. The chain has TRBV4-1 and TRBJ1-5, with a tentative D call TRBD1 (5 bases). Germline V lookup: CDR1 MGHRA, CDR2 YSYEKL. The CDR3 spans 16 residues. V was trimmed by 4 bases and J by 6 bases, leaving 19 bases between them. The chain's CDR3 is CASSRGFSGPAQPQHF. DNA of the CDR3: TGCGCCAGCAGCCGGGGCTTCTCAGGGCCAGCTCAGCCCCAGCATTTT.

V and J are TRBV2 and TRBJ2-7; 10 nucleotides align to TRBD2. The CDR3 has 15 residues. CDR1 is SNHLY and CDR2 is FYNNEI in the germline V gene. Germline trimming cut 6 bases from V and 1 base from J; bases unmatched to any gene: 6. CDR3 coding DNA: TGTGCCAGCAGCGAATCTAGCGGGGGTTCCTACGAGCAGTACTTC. Translation: CASSESSGGSYEQYF.

The genes are TRBV25-1 and TRBJ2-3; the match to TRBD2 covers 7 bases. The CDR3 length is 13 residues. Looked up from germline, CDR1 is MGHDK and CDR2 is SYGVNS. The V gene end was trimmed by 5 bases and the J gene end by 10 bases; junction bases not matched to a gene: 9. The CDR3 DNA reads as TGTGCCAGCAGTAGCGGGACCCCTTTGGCGCAGTATTTT. This codes for CASSSGTPLAQYF.

The rearrangement links TRBV2 to TRBJ1-4, with D unresolved. Germline V gene lookup returns CDR1 SNHLY and CDR2 FYNNEI. Trimming took off 5 bases at V and 5 bases at J, with 12 bases between the two ends. The CDR3 covers 14 residues. This CDR3 reads CASSWTGTNEKLFF. In DNA, the CDR3 is TGTGCCAGCAGTTGGACCGGTACAAATGAAAAACTGTTTTTT.